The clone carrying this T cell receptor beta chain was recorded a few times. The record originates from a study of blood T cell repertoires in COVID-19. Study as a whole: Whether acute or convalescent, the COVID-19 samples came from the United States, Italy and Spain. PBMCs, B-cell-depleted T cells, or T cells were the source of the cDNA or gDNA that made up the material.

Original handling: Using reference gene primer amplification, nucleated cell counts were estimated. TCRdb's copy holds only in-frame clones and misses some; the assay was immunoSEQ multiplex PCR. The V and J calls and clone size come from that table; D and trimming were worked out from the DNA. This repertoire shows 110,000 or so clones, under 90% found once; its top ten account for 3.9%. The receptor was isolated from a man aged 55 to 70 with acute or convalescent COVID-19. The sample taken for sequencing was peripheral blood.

The chain's CDR3 is CASRGGAYNGGELFF. CDR3 sequence (DNA): TGCGCCAGCAGAGGGGGGGCGTATAATGGCGGGGAGCTGTTTTTT. The rearrangement links TRBV5-1 to TRBJ2-2, with D maybe TRBD2 (7 bases). The V end was cut by 5 bases, the J end by 7 bases, with 18 bases between. The CDR3 is 15 residues long. Germline CDR1 SGHRS, CDR2 YFSETQ.